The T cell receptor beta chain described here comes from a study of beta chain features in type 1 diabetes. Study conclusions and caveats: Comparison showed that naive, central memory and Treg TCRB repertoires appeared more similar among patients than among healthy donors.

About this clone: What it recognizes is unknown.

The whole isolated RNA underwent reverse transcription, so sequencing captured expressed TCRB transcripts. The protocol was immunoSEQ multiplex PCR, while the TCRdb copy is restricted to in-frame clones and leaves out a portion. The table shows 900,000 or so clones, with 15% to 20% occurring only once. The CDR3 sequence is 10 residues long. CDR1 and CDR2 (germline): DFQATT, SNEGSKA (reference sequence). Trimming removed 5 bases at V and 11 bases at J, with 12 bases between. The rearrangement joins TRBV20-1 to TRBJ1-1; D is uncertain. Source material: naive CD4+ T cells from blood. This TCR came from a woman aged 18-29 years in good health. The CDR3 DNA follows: TGCAGTGCTCCCGTATTCGCGGCTTTCTTT. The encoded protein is CSAPVFAAFF.